The 5 T cell receptor beta chains below come from one sample, sequenced in a study of blood T cell repertoires in COVID-19. Clones were sequenced by immunoSEQ multiplex PCR, and TCRdb holds only the in-frame ones, with some missing. The sample contains a few hundred thousand clones, roughly 90% of which appear only once. Material: peripheral blood. The origin of the receptors is a woman aged 55-70 years with COVID-19, enrolled during active disease.

This clone was seen a few times. This chain links TRBV18 with TRBJ2-5; D remains ambiguous. Germline V gene data show CDR1 as KGHSH and CDR2 as LQKENI. The V end was cut by 0 bases, the J end by 2 bases, with 10 bases between. The CDR3 totals 15 residues. The CDR3 DNA reads TGTGCCAGCTCACCACCTTTACGTCAGCAAGAGACCCAGTACTTC. This codes for CASSPPLRQQETQYF.

The chain employs TRBV7-7 and TRBJ1-4; 10 bases map to TRBD1. J was trimmed by 4 bases and V by 1 base; bases with no gene match: 3. The CDR3 contains 16 residues. Germline V CDR1 and CDR2: SSHAT, FNYEAQ (reference sequence). The CDR3 loop is CASSLGTGGGNEKLFF. The CDR3 DNA is TGTGCCAGCAGCTTAGGGACAGGGGGAGGTAATGAAAAACTGTTTTTT. The entire variable domain, with the rest obtained from reference TRBV7-7 and TRBJ1-4, is as follows: GAGVSQSPRYKVTKRGQDVTLRCDPISSHATLYWYQQALGQGPEFLTYFNYEAQPDKSGLPSDRFSAERPEGSISTLTIQRTEQRDSAMYRCASSLGTGGGNEKLFFGSGTQLSVL.

The gene calls are TRBV10-3 and TRBJ1-1, with TRBD1 matching 8 bases. J lost 3 bases, V lost 10 bases, and 7 bases had no gene match. Germline CDR1 reads ENHRY; CDR2 reads SYGVKD. This CDR3 has 13 amino acids. Here the CDR3 reads CATRQGWDTEAFF. CDR3 coding DNA: TGTGCCACTAGACAGGGGTGGGACACTGAAGCTTTCTTT.

The chain couples TRBV6-5 to TRBJ1-2, with D maybe TRBD1 (6 bases). V was trimmed by 0 bases and J by 10 bases, leaving 9 bases between them. Germline-derived CDR1 and CDR2 are MNHEY and SVGAGI. The CDR3 runs 12 residues. This CDR3 reads CASSYSGAAYTF. CDR3 DNA: TGTGCCAGCAGTTACTCGGGGGCCGCCTACACCTTC.

The CDR3 sequence is CASRGTGVEAFF. The DNA for the CDR3 is TGTGCCAGCAGGGGGACAGGGGTGGAAGCTTTCTTT. The V gene is TRBV25-1, the J gene TRBJ1-1, with 10 nucleotides matching TRBD1. The germline V gene encodes CDR1 MGHDK and CDR2 SYGVNS. The CDR3 is 12 residues long. Trimming removed 6 bases from V and 8 bases from J; junction bases left unmatched: 3.